The 32 T cell receptor beta chains below come from one sample, sequenced in a study of molecular identifiers for immune sequencing clone quantification. TCRdb re-called the PCR reads with MiXCR, one entry per CDR3 protein. This sample has fewer than 350,000 distinct CDR3 sequences, with 20% to 25% found just once. Sequenced: naive CD8+ T cells from blood, with Jurkat cell RNA spiked in. The sample's subset: FACS-sorted CD8+CD4-CCR7+CD45RA+ naive T cells. The receptors were gathered from a human donor in good health. Some libraries in this study had Jurkat cell RNA spiked in.

With respect to this clonotype: A clone one base away is much larger, so this may be a read error. The J gene is TRBJ2-3, the V gene TRBV20-1; D is unclear. Trimming took 5 bases from V and 0 from J, leaving 15 bases between them. Germline CDR1 and CDR2: DFQATT and SNEGSKA (reference sequence). This CDR3 region has 15 residues. CDR3 sequence: CSALRRKASTDTQYF. The CDR3 DNA sequence: TGCAGTGCTCTAAGGCGGAAAGCTAGCACAGATACGCAGTATTTT.

This clonotype occurred a few times. The V call is TRBV27, the J call TRBJ1-1, with a tentative D call TRBD1 (6 bases). Trimming took 3 bases from V and 2 from J, leaving 19 bases between them. Germline lookup yields CDR1 MNHEY and CDR2 SMNVEV (reference sequence). This CDR3 has 17 residues. The CDR3 is CASSFGGLGHPNTEAFF. CDR3 sequence (DNA): TGTGCCAGCAGTTTCGGGGGCTTGGGCCATCCAAACACTGAAGCTTTCTTT.

The rearrangement joins TRBV6-2 or TRBV6-3 to TRBJ1-2; the match to TRBD1 covers 7 bases. Germline CDR1 MNHEY, CDR2 SVGEGT. CDR3 length: 16 amino acids. The trim removed 2 bases at V and 1 base at J, leaving 7 bases unmatched. The CDR3 sequence: CASSYVGQASNYGYTF. The CDR3 bases are TGTGCCAGCAGTTACGTCGGACAGGCTAGTAACTATGGCTACACCTTC.

This chain joins TRBV27 and TRBJ2-6; 7 bases are a match to TRBD1. Germline values: CDR1 MNHEY, CDR2 SMNVEV (reference sequence). The CDR3 loop spans 18 amino acids. With 3 bases clipped from V and 0 bases from J, the junction kept 8 bases outside the gene matches. In DNA form, the CDR3 reads TGTGCCAGCAGTTTTAGTGGGACAGTCCTCTCTGGGGCCAACGTCCTGACTTTC. Its protein is CASSFSGTVLSGANVLTF.

This clonotype was detected ten times or more. The V and J genes are TRBV15 and TRBJ1-1; the D gene is possibly TRBD1 (5 bases). The V gene's germline CDR1 is LNHNV and CDR2 YYDKDF (reference sequence). The ends were cut back, 0 bases at V and 6 bases at J, with 11 bases in the middle. The CDR3 has 14 amino acids. The CDR3 loop reads CATSRDSGPAEAFF. Here the CDR3 DNA reads TGTGCCACCAGCAGAGATTCAGGGCCGGCTGAAGCTTTCTTT.

This clonotype was detected only a few times. The chain employs TRBV6-2 or TRBV6-3 and TRBJ2-7; no reliable D call. In germline, CDR1 is MNHEY, CDR2 SVGEGT. With 6 bases removed from V and 9 bases from J, the gap between germline ends came to 18 bases. The CDR3 runs 13 residues. The CDR3 loop is CASRHLQVELQYF. DNA for the CDR3: TGTGCCAGCAGACATCTACAAGTGGAGTTGCAGTACTTC.

This clonotype has only a few counts. This rearrangement joins TRBV6-2 or TRBV6-3 to TRBJ2-3, with D maybe TRBD1 (6 bases). Germline values: CDR1 MNHEY, CDR2 SVGEGT. This CDR3 is built from 15 residues. The V end was cut by 7 bases, the J end by 2 bases, with 16 bases between. The CDR3 sequence is CASKRLGDNTDTQYF. The DNA of the CDR3 is TGTGCCAGCAAGCGCCTAGGGGACAACACAGATACGCAGTATTTT.

The chain joins TRBV15 to TRBJ2-3; D remains ambiguous. The germline V and J ends were trimmed by 3 bases and 0 bases, with 10 bases remaining between them. This CDR3 comprises 15 residues. Germline V gene lookup returns CDR1 LNHNV and CDR2 YYDKDF (reference sequence). CDR3 nucleotide sequence: TGTGCCACCAGCAGCGGCTATTCTAGCACAGATACGCAGTATTTT. Protein product: CATSSGYSSTDTQYF.

In this sample, this clonotype turned up once. With a much larger clone just one base away, this may be a read error. This chain joins TRBV5-3 and TRBJ2-7, with 12 bases matching TRBD2. TRBV5-3 is treated as an ORF (open reading frame) with a function not yet certain. The CDR3 runs 17 residues. In DNA, the CDR3 is TGTGCCAGCAGCTCATTAGGACTAGCGGGGACGAGGTACGGGCAGTACTTC. Translated: CASSSLGLAGTRYGQYF.

The chain recombines TRBV4-2 with TRBJ2-1; D is unclear. CDR1 is LGHNA and CDR2 is YNFKEQ in the germline V gene. V was clipped by 4 bases and J by 9 bases, with 10 bases between them. The CDR3 consists of 12 residues. The CDR3 is CASSPGSSEQFF. The CDR3 DNA follows: TGTGCCAGCAGCCCTGGTAGTAGTGAGCAGTTCTTC.

Remarks on this clonotype: Since a much larger clone is just one base distant, this may be a read error. In this CDR3 the conserved last residue, phenylalanine or tryptophan, is missing, so a read error is likely. The rearrangement joins TRBV19 to TRBJ1-5; D is possibly TRBD1 (5 bases). CDR3 size: 16 residues. Germline CDR1 and CDR2: LNHDA and SQIVND (reference sequence). Trimming removed 7 bases at V and 3 bases at J, with 19 bases between. CDR3 sequence: CASIPGGWMINQPQHL. The CDR3 bases are TGTGCCAGTATTCCGGGGGGATGGATGATCAATCAGCCCCAGCATTTG.

This clonotype was observed many times. The chain has TRBV6-1 and TRBJ1-2; no firm D call. Trimming stripped 10 bases from V and 5 bases from J, with 11 bases between. There are 11 residues in the CDR3. Germline CDR1 reads MNHNS; CDR2 reads SASEGT. DNA of the CDR3: TGTGCCATTGGGAGATTTTATGGCTACACCTTC. Amino acids: CAIGRFYGYTF.

This clonotype was seen more than once but under ten times. V and J are TRBV25-1 and TRBJ2-5, with 9 bases that match TRBD2. The CDR3 has 17 amino acids. Germline loops: CDR1 MGHDK, CDR2 SYGVNS. V lost 4 bases, J lost 5 bases, and 14 bases stayed unmatched. CDR3 sequence: CASSGYEGLASLETQYF. In DNA, the CDR3 is TGTGCCAGCAGTGGATATGAAGGACTAGCGTCTTTGGAGACCCAGTACTTC.

This clonotype appeared a single time. Since a much larger clone is just one base distant, this may be a read error. This chain joins TRBV29-1 and TRBJ2-3; possibly TRBD2 for D (5 bases). Germline values: CDR1 SQVTM, CDR2 ANQGSEA. CDR3 length: 15 amino acids. CDR3 region: CGVEGHISGTDTQYF. The CDR3 DNA reads as TGCGGCGTTGAGGGCCATATCTCGGGCACAGATACGCAGTATTTT.

The table lists this clonotype with many counts. The genes are TRBV6-5 and TRBJ1-4; D not certain. V lost 0 bases, J lost 0 bases, and 8 bases lay in between. Looked up from germline, CDR1 is MNHEY and CDR2 is SVGAGI. This CDR3 is 16 amino acids long. The CDR3 coding sequence is TGTGCCAGCAGTTACTCTCCCTCGACAACTAATGAAAAACTGTTTTTT. It is translated as CASSYSPSTTNEKLFF.

Many counts were recorded for this clonotype. The rearrangement uses TRBV6-5 and TRBJ2-1; 12 nucleotides agree with TRBD2. Unmatched junction bases numbered 2, after V lost 4 bases and J lost 10 bases. This CDR3 has 13 residues. The V gene's germline CDR1 is MNHEY and CDR2 SVGAGI. This CDR3 reads CASSSGLAGEQFF. The CDR3 DNA follows: TGTGCCAGCAGTTCTGGACTAGCGGGAGAGCAGTTCTTC.

The gene calls are TRBV20-1 and TRBJ2-7; no definite D call. This CDR3 contains 15 residues. In germline, CDR1 is DFQATT, CDR2 SNEGSKA (reference sequence). Between the trimmed V and J ends, which lost 0 bases and 6 bases, there was a span of 18 bases. DNA for the CDR3: TGCAGTGCTAGAGATATTGTTGAGTCTGTCTGCGAGCAGTACTTC. Residues: CSARDIVESVCEQYF.

This clonotype was detected many times. V gene TRBV27 combines with J gene TRBJ2-3, with 11 positions matching TRBD2. The germline gives CDR1 MNHEY, CDR2 SMNVEV (reference sequence). The CDR3 consists of 17 residues. The V and J ends lost 6 bases and 6 bases, in that order; junction bases with no gene match: 14. The CDR3 protein is CASRLIVAGGPGDTQYF. The CDR3 nucleotides read TGTGCCAGCAGATTAATAGTAGCGGGAGGGCCAGGTGATACGCAGTATTTT.

This clonotype showed up just a few times. It may be a read error: a sequence one base away is much more abundant. The chain is built from TRBV12-5 and TRBJ2-6; possible D gene TRBD1, 6 bases. Looked up from germline, CDR1 is LGHNT and CDR2 is FRNRAP. Trimming cost V 5 bases and J 0 bases, with 20 bases left between them. The CDR3 contains 19 residues. CDR3 in amino acids: CASGVLSRGTGSGANVLTF. Written as DNA, the CDR3 is TGTGCTAGTGGTGTATTAAGCAGGGGCACGGGCTCTGGGGCCAACGTCCTGACTTTC.

Many counts were recorded for this clonotype. The chain has TRBV12-3 or TRBV12-4 and TRBJ2-2, with D perhaps TRBD1 or TRBD2 (5 bases each). The germline V and J ends were trimmed by 5 bases and 4 bases, with 14 bases remaining between them. The CDR3 covers 15 residues. The CDR3 is CASSRDGGSTGELFF. Written as DNA, the CDR3 is TGTGCCAGCAGTCGTGATGGGGGTAGCACCGGGGAGCTGTTTTTT.

This clonotype has a count of ten or more. The CDR3 DNA follows: TGTGCCAGCAGCTCTGTGAGGAGATACGAGCAGTACTTC. Translating gives CASSSVRRYEQYF. This chain joins TRBV7-9 and TRBJ2-7; no clear D. Looked up from germline, CDR1 is SEHNR and CDR2 is FQNEAQ (reference sequence). The CDR3 length is 13 residues. The V end was cut by 4 bases, the J end by 4 bases, with 11 bases between.

On this clonotype itself: Since a much larger clone is just one base distant, this may be a read error. V gene TRBV29-1 combines with J gene TRBJ2-2, with a weak D call TRBD2 (6 bases). This CDR3 comprises 13 residues. Germline-derived CDR1 and CDR2 are SQVTM and ANQGSEA. Here the CDR3 DNA reads TGCAGCGTTCAGCATCCGAACACCGGGGGGCTGTTTTTT. Amino acids: CSVQHPNTGGLFF.

This clonotype was seen ten or more times. V gene TRBV14 combines with J gene TRBJ1-4, with D possibly TRBD1 on 5 matching bases. Germline V gene data show CDR1 as SGHDN and CDR2 as FVKESK. The ends were cut back, 3 bases at V and 7 bases at J, with 15 bases in the middle. CDR3 length: 15 amino acids. This CDR3 is CASSHWDSPSEKLFF. The CDR3 DNA sequence: TGTGCCAGCAGCCATTGGGACTCCCCGAGTGAAAAACTGTTTTTT. Looking up the rest from reference TRBV14 and TRBJ1-4 gives the full variable domain: EAGVTQFPSHSVIEKGQTVTLRCDPISGHDNLYWYRRVMGKEIKFLLHFVKESKQDESGMPNNRFLAERTGGTYSTLKVQPAELEDSGVYFCASSHWDSPSEKLFFGSGTQLSVL.

Details on this clonotype: Its ends do not fully match the called genes, so a read error is possible. The chain carries TRBV7-9 and TRBJ2-7; TRBD2 matches at 7 bases. There are 13 residues in the CDR3. Germline CDR1 SEHNR, CDR2 FQNEAQ (reference sequence). The DNA for the CDR3 is TGTGCCAGCAGCGCGAGCGGGACCCACGAGCAGCACTTC. Translation gives CASSASGTHEQHF.

This clonotype was counted only a few times. The chain employs TRBV2 and TRBJ1-5; 7 bases are shared with TRBD1. The CDR3 runs to 14 residues. The V segment lost 8 bases and the J segment 5 bases; nucleotides outside the gene matches: 9. Germline CDR1 and CDR2: SNHLY and FYNNEI. CDR3 DNA: TGTGCCAGCTGGGGGGGACAGCCAGATCAGCCCCAGCATTTT. It codes for CASWGGQPDQPQHF.

About this clonotype itself: A much more abundant neighbour one base away suggests this may be a read error. The chain combines TRBV6-2 or TRBV6-3 with TRBJ1-1; TRBD1 matches at 12 bases. This CDR3 region has 15 residues. Germline values: CDR1 MNHEY, CDR2 SVGEGT. V shed 2 bases and J 10 bases; nucleotides not matched to a gene: 8. DNA for the CDR3: TGTGCCAGCAGTTACGTGGGACAGGGGGCCGTGGGAGCTTTCTTT. This translates into CASSYVGQGAVGAFF.

Comment on this clonotype: A single base separates this from a much larger clone, so it may be a read error. The J gene is TRBJ2-7, the V gene TRBV30, with unresolved D. Trimming removed 2 bases at V and 5 bases at J, with 7 bases between. Looked up from germline, CDR1 is GTSNPN and CDR2 is SVGIG (reference sequence). The CDR3 runs to 11 residues. The CDR3 loop reads CAWSSANEQYF. As DNA, the CDR3 is TGTGCCTGGAGTTCGGCCAACGAGCAGTACTTC. The full variable domain, rest sourced from reference TRBV30 and TRBJ2-7, is SQTIHQWPATLVQPVGSPLSLECTVEGTSNPNLYWYRQAAGRGLQLLFYSVGIGQISSEVPQNLSASRPQDRQFILSSKKLLLSDSGFYLCAWSSANEQYFGPGTRLTVT.

At least ten counts were recorded for this clonotype. This chain uses TRBV7-9 with TRBJ2-7; D is uncertain. Germline lookup yields CDR1 SEHNR and CDR2 FQNEAQ (reference sequence). This CDR3 is 13 amino acids long. Between the trimmed V and J ends, which lost 5 bases and 1 base, there was a span of 9 bases. The CDR3, as DNA: TGTGCCAGCAGCCCTAAGGCATCCTACGAGCAGTACTTC. Protein product: CASSPKASYEQYF.

With regard to this clonotype: A clone one base away is much larger, so this may be a read error. The V and J genes are TRBV21-1 and TRBJ2-2; no DNA check was done on the table's D call, TRBD1. TRBV21-1 has pseudogene status. The CDR3 contains 15 residues. CDR3 residues: CASSRWAGNTGELFF. The CDR3 coding sequence is TGTGCCAGCAGCCGATGGGCGGGGAACACCGGGGAGCTGTTTTTT.

This clonotype was recorded at least ten times. This chain uses TRBV5-1 with TRBJ1-1, with D uncertain. The CDR3 covers 13 residues. V lost 4 bases and J 1 base, leaving 8 bases between the germline ends. The germline V gene encodes CDR1 SGHRS and CDR2 YFSETQ. The CDR3 coding sequence is TGCGCCAGCAGCGTTACACAGAACACTGAAGCTTTCTTT. It translates to CASSVTQNTEAFF.

This clonotype was counted many times. CDR3 in DNA: TGCGCCAGCAGCCAGGGACAGGCAGGAGATCCGAGCACGTTCCGGTTGGTTTACGAGCAGTACTTC. Protein: CASSQGQAGDPSTFRLVYEQYF. The chain recombines TRBV5-1 with TRBJ2-7, with TRBD1 matching over 8 bases. J lost 4 bases, V lost 4 bases, and 31 bases had no gene match. The CDR3 is made up of 22 amino acids. Per germline, CDR1 SGHRS and CDR2 YFSETQ.

This clonotype has a handful of counts. This chain links TRBV6-2 or TRBV6-3 with TRBJ2-3; 9 bases are a match to TRBD1. This CDR3 has 16 amino acids. CDR1 is MNHEY, CDR2 SVGEGT, per germline. The J segment lost 5 bases and the V segment lost 2 bases, leaving 8 bases of the junction unmatched. CDR3 region: CASSYDPGQGLDTQYF. In DNA, the CDR3 is TGTGCCAGCAGTTACGACCCGGGACAGGGTTTAGATACGCAGTATTTT.